This T cell receptor beta chain was captured in a study of T cell repertoires in cytomegalovirus infection. V was clipped by 3 bases and J by 2 bases; unmatched bases: 3. The CDR3 loop spans 16 amino acids. Germline CDR1 is KGHDR and CDR2 is SFDVKD. This clonotype was seen only a few times. Its antigen is unidentified. From the reads, TCRdb called clonotypes with MiXCR, one entry per CDR3 protein. The data show roughly 500,000 distinct CDR3 sequences, around 30% seen once. Here the sequenced sample was cultured PBMCs, taken from culture after CMV antigen stimulation. The chain links TRBV24-1 to TRBJ2-1; 10 positions agree with TRBD2. The receptor comes from a human donor in good health (CMV status not recorded). Some clones in this sample may be carry-over from other donors' samples. CDR3 amino acids: CATSDPSGRPYNEQFF. The CDR3 DNA is TGTGCCACCAGTGATCCTAGCGGGAGACCCTACAATGAGCAGTTCTTC.